One sample yielded the 17 T cell receptor beta chains listed below, sequenced in a study of read filtering for tumor transcriptome and immune sequencing. This library used approximately 0.4 ug RNA and molecular barcoded adaptors spanning alpha/delta and beta/gamma chains. TCRdb fed the reads into MiXCR, producing one record per CDR3 protein. Of about 50,000 distinct CDR3 sequences detected, roughly 20% appear once; the ten largest clones hold about 16%. Sequencing was performed on a population of CD138-negative cells sorted from bone marrow. These receptors were obtained from a donor aged 40 or older with multiple myeloma.

This clonotype was recorded many times. V is TRBV25-1 and J is TRBJ1-1; tentative D call: TRBD1 (5 bases). The CDR3 totals 15 residues. Per germline, CDR1 MGHDK and CDR2 SYGVNS. The V end was cut by 6 bases, the J end by 1 base, with 15 bases between. This chain's CDR3 is CASSPLPGGNTEAFF. The CDR3, as DNA: TGTGCCAGCAGCCCGCTCCCGGGGGGGAACACTGAAGCTTTCTTT.

This clonotype was counted at least ten times. This chain uses TRBV5-4 with TRBJ2-7; the match to TRBD2 covers 7 bases. The germline CDR1 and CDR2 sequences are SGHNT and YYREEE (reference sequence). The CDR3 extends over 14 amino acids. V lost 4 bases to trimming and J lost 5 bases; unmatched junction nucleotides: 9. The CDR3, as DNA: TGTGCCAGCAGCCCGCTGGGCGGGAGTAACGAGCAGTACTTC. Translation: CASSPLGGSNEQYF.

There are many counts of this clonotype. The chain links TRBV20-1 to TRBJ1-5, with D unclear. Deletions cut 3 bases from V and 2 bases from J, with 8 bases between. The CDR3 runs 13 residues. Germline assignment: CDR1 DFQATT and CDR2 SNEGSKA (reference sequence). The CDR3 sequence: CSASGPRNQPQHF. The DNA for the CDR3 is TGCAGTGCTAGCGGTCCTCGCAATCAGCCCCAGCATTTT.

The sample holds many counts of this clonotype. The V and J genes are TRBV12-3 or TRBV12-4 and TRBJ2-5, with a possible D match to TRBD1 (6 bases). The CDR3 consists of 13 residues. V lost 5 bases and J lost 3, with 10 bases in between. CDR3 sequence (DNA): TGTGCCAGCAGTGGGACAAATAAAGAGACCCAGTACTTC. Amino acid sequence: CASSGTNKETQYF.

This clonotype has a count of ten or more. The chain carries TRBV24-1 and TRBJ1-4; D is undetermined. Trimming shortened V by 4 bases and J by 0 bases, and 8 bases separated the two germline ends. This CDR3 is 15 amino acids long. The germline V gene has CDR1 KGHDR and CDR2 SFDVKD. CDR3 nucleotides: TGTGCCACCAGTGACTCCCACCCAACTAATGAAAAACTGTTTTTT. This codes for CATSDSHPTNEKLFF.

This clonotype was seen many times. The chain couples TRBV30 to TRBJ2-3, with D hard to call. The CDR3 extends over 12 amino acids. Between the trimmed V and J ends, which lost 0 bases and 7 bases, there was a span of 8 bases. Germline CDR1 reads GTSNPN; CDR2 reads SVGIG (reference sequence). The CDR3 nucleotides read TGTGCCTGGAGTGTGACGGAGAATACGCAGTATTTT. Its translation: CAWSVTENTQYF.

This clonotype was seen only a few times. The rearrangement links TRBV25-1 to TRBJ2-1, with D possibly being TRBD1 or TRBD2 (6 bases each). The CDR3 covers 16 residues. Germline CDR1 is MGHDK and CDR2 is SYGVNS. The V gene lost 5 bases and the J gene lost 6 bases, with 20 bases spanning the gap. The CDR3 DNA reads TGTGCCAGCAGTACCAGAGGGGGGATGGGGGGCAATGAGCAGTTCTTC. This encodes CASSTRGGMGGNEQFF.

This clonotype was observed many times. The chain recombines TRBV5-1 with TRBJ2-1, with TRBD1 matching 9 bases. The germline CDR1 and CDR2 sequences are SGHRS and YFSETQ. This CDR3 contains 15 residues. Trimming cost V 4 bases and J 6 bases; bases outside gene matches: 8. The CDR3 loop is CASSLDRGGPNEQFF. The CDR3 DNA is TGCGCCAGCAGCCTGGACAGGGGAGGACCCAATGAGCAGTTCTTC.

The J gene is TRBJ1-5, the V gene TRBV5-1; TRBD1 matches 7 bases. V lost 0 bases to trimming and J lost 6 bases; unmatched junction nucleotides: 6. The CDR3 has 15 residues. Germline CDR1 reads SGHRS; CDR2 reads YFSETQ. CDR3 residues: CASSLEGGGSQPQHF. The DNA of the CDR3 is TGCGCCAGCAGCTTGGAAGGGGGCGGGAGTCAGCCCCAGCATTTT.

The CDR3 is CASSSITGTNTDTQYF. The CDR3 coding sequence is TGCGCCAGCAGTTCCATTACCGGGACGAACACAGATACGCAGTATTTT. The chain combines TRBV5-1 with TRBJ2-3, with D perhaps being TRBD1 or TRBD2 (5 bases each). V lost 5 bases and J lost 2, with 18 bases in between. Per the germline V gene, CDR1 is SGHRS and CDR2 is YFSETQ. The CDR3 extends over 16 amino acids.

This clonotype was counted at least ten times. The chain recombines TRBV12-3 or TRBV12-4 with TRBJ2-1, with 10 bases lining up with TRBD2. The CDR3 runs to 20 residues. V was pared by 1 base and J by 3 bases, with 15 bases of the junction left unmatched. In DNA, the CDR3 is TGTGCCAGCAGTTTAGAACTCCTAACTAGCGGGATCCCAATCTACAATGAGCAGTTCTTC. Translating gives CASSLELLTSGIPIYNEQFF.

This clonotype has at least ten counts. The chain couples TRBV12-3 or TRBV12-4 to TRBJ2-2; D gene uncertain. This CDR3 is 13 amino acids long. V gave up 3 bases and J gave up 4 bases, with 6 bases separating them. The CDR3 protein is CASSFRTTGELFF. The CDR3 DNA reads TGTGCCAGCAGTTTTAGAACCACCGGGGAGCTGTTTTTT.

The rearrangement uses TRBV12-3 or TRBV12-4 and TRBJ2-7; D remains unclear. CDR3 length: 14 residues. Trimming cost V 2 bases and J 3 bases, with 11 bases left between them. CDR3 amino acids: CASSLWTEVYEQYF. The CDR3 nucleotides are TGTGCCAGCAGTTTATGGACGGAAGTCTACGAGCAGTACTTC.

In its sample, this clonotype was seen many times. The rearrangement joins TRBV29-1 to TRBJ2-7; TRBD1 agrees at 10 bases. The CDR3 is 14 residues long. Germline values: CDR1 SQVTM, CDR2 ANQGSEA. V gave up 5 bases and J gave up 5 bases; unmatched junction bases: 9. CDR3 in DNA: TGCAGCGTTCCCGGGACAGGGGTTCTGAACGAGCAGTACTTC. Protein product: CSVPGTGVLNEQYF.

In its sample, this clonotype was seen many times. This rearrangement joins TRBV4-3 to TRBJ1-1; D is undetermined. V was pared by 0 bases and J by 1 base, with 9 bases between. The CDR3 consists of 15 residues. Germline CDR1 LGHNA, CDR2 YSLEER. Written as DNA, the CDR3 is TGCGCCAGCAGCCAAGATCTTGGTCCGAACACTGAAGCTTTCTTT. Translation gives CASSQDLGPNTEAFF.

At least ten counts were recorded for this clonotype. The V gene is TRBV3-1, the J gene TRBJ2-7; the D gene is possibly TRBD2 (5 bases). Germline loops: CDR1 LGHDT, CDR2 YNNKEL (reference sequence). Trimming removed 4 bases from V and 3 bases from J, with 13 bases in between. This CDR3 has 14 residues. The CDR3 here is CASSRQGGGYEQYF. CDR3 DNA: TGTGCCAGCAGCCGACAAGGAGGCGGCTACGAGCAGTACTTC.

This clonotype was picked up many times. This chain joins TRBV20-1 and TRBJ2-1; D unclear. CDR1 and CDR2 (germline): DFQATT, SNEGSKA (reference sequence). Between the trimmed V and J ends, which lost 2 bases and 6 bases, there was a span of 8 bases. The CDR3 has 12 amino acids. Here the CDR3 DNA reads TGCAGTGCTAGAACACCGACCAATGAGCAGTTCTTC. As protein: CSARTPTNEQFF.